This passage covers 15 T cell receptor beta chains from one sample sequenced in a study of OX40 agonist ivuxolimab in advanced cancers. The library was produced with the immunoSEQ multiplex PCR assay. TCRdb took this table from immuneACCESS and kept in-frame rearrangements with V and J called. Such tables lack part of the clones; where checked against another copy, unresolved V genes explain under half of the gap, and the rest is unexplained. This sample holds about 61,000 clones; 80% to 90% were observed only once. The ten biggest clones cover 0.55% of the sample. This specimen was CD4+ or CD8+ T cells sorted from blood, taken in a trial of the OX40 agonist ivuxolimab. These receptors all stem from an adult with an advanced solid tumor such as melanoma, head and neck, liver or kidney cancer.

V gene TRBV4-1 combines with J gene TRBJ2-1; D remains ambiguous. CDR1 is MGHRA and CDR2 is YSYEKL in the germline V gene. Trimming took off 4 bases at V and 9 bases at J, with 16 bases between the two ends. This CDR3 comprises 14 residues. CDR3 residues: CASSLSPPEGEQFF. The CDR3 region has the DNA TGCGCCAGCAGCCTCTCTCCCCCCGAAGGTGAGCAGTTCTTC.

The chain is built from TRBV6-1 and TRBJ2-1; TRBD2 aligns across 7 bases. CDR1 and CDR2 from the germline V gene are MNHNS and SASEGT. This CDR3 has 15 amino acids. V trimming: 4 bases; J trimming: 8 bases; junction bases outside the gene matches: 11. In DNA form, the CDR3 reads TGTGCCAGCAGTGTTAAGGCTAGCGGATGGGATGAGCAGTTCTTC. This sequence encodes CASSVKASGWDEQFF.

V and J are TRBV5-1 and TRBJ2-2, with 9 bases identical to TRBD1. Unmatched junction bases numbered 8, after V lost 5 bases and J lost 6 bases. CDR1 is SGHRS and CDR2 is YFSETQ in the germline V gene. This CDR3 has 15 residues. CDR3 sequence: CASRPGTGTAGELFF. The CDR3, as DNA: TGCGCCAGCAGGCCCGGGACAGGGACCGCCGGGGAGCTGTTTTTT.

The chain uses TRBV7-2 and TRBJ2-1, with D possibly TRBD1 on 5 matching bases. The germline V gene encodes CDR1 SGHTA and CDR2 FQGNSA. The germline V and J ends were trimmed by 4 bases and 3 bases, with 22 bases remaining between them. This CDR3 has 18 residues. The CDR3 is CASSSYADRLRGYNEQFF. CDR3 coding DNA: TGTGCCAGCAGCTCTTACGCCGACCGGCTAAGGGGCTACAATGAGCAGTTCTTC.

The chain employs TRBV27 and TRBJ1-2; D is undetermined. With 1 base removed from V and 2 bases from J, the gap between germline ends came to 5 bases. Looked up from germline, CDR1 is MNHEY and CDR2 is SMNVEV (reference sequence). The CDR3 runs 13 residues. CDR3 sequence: CASSLYRNYGYTF. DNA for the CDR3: TGTGCCAGCAGTTTATACAGAAACTATGGCTACACCTTC.

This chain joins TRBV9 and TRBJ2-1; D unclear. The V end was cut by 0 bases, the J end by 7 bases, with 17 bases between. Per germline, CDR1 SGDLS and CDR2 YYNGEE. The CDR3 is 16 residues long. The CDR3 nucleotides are TGTGCCAGCAGCGTAGGGGCAACAGCCAGATTGAATGAGCAGTTCTTC. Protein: CASSVGATARLNEQFF. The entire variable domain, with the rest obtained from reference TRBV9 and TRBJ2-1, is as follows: DSGVTQTPKHLITATGQRVTLRCSPRSGDLSVYWYQQSLDQGLQFLIQYYNGEERAKGNILERFSAQQFPDLHSELNLSSLELGDSALYFCASSVGATARLNEQFFGPGTRLTVL.

This CDR3 is CASSQRGRRNGYTF. The CDR3 nucleotides are TGCGCCAGCAGCCAGCGGGGCAGGCGGAATGGCTACACCTTC. The chain couples TRBV4-1 to TRBJ1-2, with D possibly being TRBD1 (5 bases). With 3 bases removed from V and 6 bases from J, the gap between germline ends came to 14 bases. Germline V gene sequence: CDR1 MGHRA, CDR2 YSYEKL. The length of the CDR3 is 14 residues.

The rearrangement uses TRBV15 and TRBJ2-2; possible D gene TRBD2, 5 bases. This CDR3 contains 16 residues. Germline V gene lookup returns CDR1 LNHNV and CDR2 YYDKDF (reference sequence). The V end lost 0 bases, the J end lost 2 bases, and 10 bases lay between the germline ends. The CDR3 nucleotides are TGTGCCACCAGCAGAGATGGGCGGGTAAACACCGGGGAGCTGTTTTTT. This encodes CATSRDGRVNTGELFF.

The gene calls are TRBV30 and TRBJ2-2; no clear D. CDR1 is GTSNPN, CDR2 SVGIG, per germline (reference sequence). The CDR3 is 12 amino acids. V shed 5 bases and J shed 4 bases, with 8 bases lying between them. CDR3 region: CAWFRVTGELFF. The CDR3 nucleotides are TGTGCCTGGTTCAGAGTCACCGGGGAGCTGTTTTTT.

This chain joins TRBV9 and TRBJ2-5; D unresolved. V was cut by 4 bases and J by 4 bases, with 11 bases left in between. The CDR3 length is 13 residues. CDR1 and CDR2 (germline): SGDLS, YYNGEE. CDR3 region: CASSPTQGETQYF. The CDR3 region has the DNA TGTGCCAGCAGCCCGACCCAAGGAGAGACCCAGTACTTC.

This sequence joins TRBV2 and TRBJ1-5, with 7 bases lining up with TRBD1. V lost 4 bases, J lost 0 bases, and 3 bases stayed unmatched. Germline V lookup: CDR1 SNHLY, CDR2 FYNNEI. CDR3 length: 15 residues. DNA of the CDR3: TGTGCCAGCAGTGCCGGGACAGTTAGCAATCAGCCCCAGCATTTT. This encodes CASSAGTVSNQPQHF.

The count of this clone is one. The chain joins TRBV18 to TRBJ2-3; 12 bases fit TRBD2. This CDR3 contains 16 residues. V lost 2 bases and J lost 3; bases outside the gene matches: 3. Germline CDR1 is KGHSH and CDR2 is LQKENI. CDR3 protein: CASSPELAGGTDTQYF. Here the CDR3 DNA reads TGTGCCAGCTCACCAGAACTAGCGGGGGGAACAGATACGCAGTATTTT.

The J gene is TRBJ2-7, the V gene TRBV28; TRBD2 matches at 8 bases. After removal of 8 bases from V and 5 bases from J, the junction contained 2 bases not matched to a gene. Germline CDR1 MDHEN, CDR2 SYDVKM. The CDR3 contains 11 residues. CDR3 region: CASREGDEQYF. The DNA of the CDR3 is TGTGCCAGCCGGGAGGGCGACGAGCAGTACTTC.

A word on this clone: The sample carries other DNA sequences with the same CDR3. CDR3 sequence reads: CASSLATNEKLFF. The CDR3 nucleotides read TGCGCCAGCAGCTTGGCGACTAATGAAAAACTGTTTTTT. The chain recombines TRBV5-1 with TRBJ1-4; D remains ambiguous. The CDR3 is 13 residues long. CDR1 SGHRS and CDR2 YFSETQ come from the germline V gene. The V and J ends lost 0 bases and 2 bases respectively, with 2 bases between them.

The CDR3 region is CAIREKDREGIYNEQFF. CDR3 nucleotides: TGTGCCATCAGGGAAAAGGACCGAGAAGGAATATACAATGAGCAGTTCTTC. The chain is built from TRBV10-3 and TRBJ2-1; D call uncertain. The CDR3 runs 17 residues. The ends were cut back, 6 bases at V and 4 bases at J, with 22 bases in the middle. Germline V gene data show CDR1 as ENHRY and CDR2 as SYGVKD.